This T cell receptor (beta chain) was identified during a study of blood T cell repertoires in COVID-19. Overall study context: The United States, Italy and Spain were the sources of the acute and convalescent COVID-19 samples.

CDR1 LNHDA and CDR2 SQIVND come from the germline V gene (reference sequence). The length of the CDR3 is 14 residues. Trimming cost V 7 bases and J 2 bases, with 14 bases left between them. The data were produced by immunoSEQ multiplex PCR, yet TCRdb's version contains in-frame clones alone and is incomplete. The table shows a few hundred thousand clones, with 85% to 90% occurring only once. Seattle's cohort entered during active infection and was followed longitudinally. The chain links TRBV19 to TRBJ1-2, with D possibly being TRBD1 (6 bases). The sequence came from an older woman with COVID-19, enrolled during active disease. Sequenced: peripheral blood. In DNA form, the CDR3 reads TGTGCCAGTACCATGGGACAAAGAAACTATGGCTACACCTTC. Translating it yields CASTMGQRNYGYTF. The full variable domain, completed using reference TRBV19 and TRBJ1-2, is DGGITQSPKYLFRKEGQNVTLSCEQNLNHDAMYWYRQDPGQGLRLIYYSQIVNDFQKGDIAEGYSVSREKKESFPLTVTSAQKNPTAFYLCASTMGQRNYGYTFGSGTRLTVV.